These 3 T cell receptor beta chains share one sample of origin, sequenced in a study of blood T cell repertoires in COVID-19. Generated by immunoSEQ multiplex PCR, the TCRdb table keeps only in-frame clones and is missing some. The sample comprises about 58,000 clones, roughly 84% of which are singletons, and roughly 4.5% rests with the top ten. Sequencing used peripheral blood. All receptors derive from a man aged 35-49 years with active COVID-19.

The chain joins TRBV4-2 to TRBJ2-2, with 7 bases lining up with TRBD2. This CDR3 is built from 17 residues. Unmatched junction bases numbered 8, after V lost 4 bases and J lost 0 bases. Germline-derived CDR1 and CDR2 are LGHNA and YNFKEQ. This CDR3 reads CASSPRVAGTNTGELFF. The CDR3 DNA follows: TGTGCCAGCAGCCCCCGTGTAGCGGGCACGAACACCGGGGAGCTGTTTTTT.

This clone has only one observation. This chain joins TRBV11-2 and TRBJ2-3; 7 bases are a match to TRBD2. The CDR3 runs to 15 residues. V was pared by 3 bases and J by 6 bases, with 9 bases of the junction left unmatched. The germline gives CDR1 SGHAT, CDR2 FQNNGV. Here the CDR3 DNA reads TGTGCCAGCAGCTTTGGTGGGAGGGCCGCCGATACGCAGTATTTT. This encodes CASSFGGRAADTQYF.

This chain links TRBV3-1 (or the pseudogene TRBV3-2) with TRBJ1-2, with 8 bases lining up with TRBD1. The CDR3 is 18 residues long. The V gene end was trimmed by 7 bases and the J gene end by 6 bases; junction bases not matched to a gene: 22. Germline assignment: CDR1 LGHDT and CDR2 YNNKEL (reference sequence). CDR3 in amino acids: CASTPLRAAGGIRHGYTF. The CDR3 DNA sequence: TGTGCCAGCACCCCCCTAAGGGCGGCAGGGGGCATCAGGCATGGCTACACCTTC.